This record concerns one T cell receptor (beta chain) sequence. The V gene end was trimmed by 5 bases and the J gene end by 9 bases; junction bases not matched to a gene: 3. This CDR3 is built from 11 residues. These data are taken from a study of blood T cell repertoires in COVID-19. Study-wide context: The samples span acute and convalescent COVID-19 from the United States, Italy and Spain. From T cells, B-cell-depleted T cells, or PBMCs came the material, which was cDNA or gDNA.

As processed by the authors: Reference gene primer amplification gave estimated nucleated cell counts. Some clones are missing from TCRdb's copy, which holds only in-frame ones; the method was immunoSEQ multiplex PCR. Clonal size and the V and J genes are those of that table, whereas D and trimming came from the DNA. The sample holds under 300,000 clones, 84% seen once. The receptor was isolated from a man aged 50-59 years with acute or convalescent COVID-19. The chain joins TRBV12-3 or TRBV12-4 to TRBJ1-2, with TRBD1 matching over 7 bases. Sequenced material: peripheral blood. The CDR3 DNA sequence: TGTGCCAGCAGTCGACAGGGAAGCTACACCTTC. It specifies CASSRQGSYTF.